Listed below are T cell receptor beta chains from one sample, sequenced in a study of cytomegalovirus exposure and HLA in healthy donors. The table came from immunoSEQ multiplex PCR; TCRdb's copy has only in-frame clones and leaves some out. The sample records 95,000 to 100,000 clones, over 75% being singletons. The sequencing sample was made of PBMCs. All receptors derive from a female donor in good health and CMV-seropositive. The CDR3 runs from the conserved cysteine through the conserved F or W. D genes are given only for firm matches. The size entry is marked missing in some rows and otherwise reads once, few, many or a size class.

d_gene	j_gene	abundance	v_gene	CDR3nt	CDR3aa
-	TRBJ2-3	-	TRBV19	TGTGCCAGTAGTATCCGACGGGCAGATACGCAGTATTTT	CASSIRRADTQYF
TRBD2	TRBJ2-7	-	TRBV27	TGTGCCAGCGGGAGAAGCGGGAGGTACGAGCAGTACTTC	CASGRSGRYEQYF
-	TRBJ2-2	-	TRBV19	TGTGCCAGTAGTAGGTCGGACACCGGGGAGCTGTTTTTT	CASSRSDTGELFF
TRBD1	TRBJ1-4	few	TRBV18	TGTGCCAGCTCACTAGGACAGGGTGATGAAAAACTGTTTTTT	CASSLGQGDEKLFF
-	TRBJ1-5	-	TRBV19	TGTGCCAGTAGTATTGGAGGGTATAGCAATCAGCCCCAGCATTTT	CASSIGGYSNQPQHF
-	TRBJ2-7	-	TRBV6-1	TGTGCCAGCAGAACCCCGGTGGGACTTCGCGAGCAGTACTTC	CASRTPVGLREQYF
TRBD2	TRBJ2-1	-	TRBV5-1	TGCGCCAGCAGCTACGTACTAGCGGGAGTTTTGTACAATGAGCAGTTCTTC	CASSYVLAGVLYNEQFF
-	TRBJ1-2	-	TRBV5-4	TGTGCCAGCAGCTTAAATATGGACAGTCCCTATGGCTACACCTTC	CASSLNMDSPYGYTF
-	TRBJ1-5	-	TRBV28	TGTGCCAGCCTACAGGCTTTGGGGGGTCAGCCCCAGCATTTT	CASLQALGGQPQHF
-	TRBJ1-4	-	TRBV29-1	TGCAGCGTTGAAGATCATACCCGGTCCCGAGGAGAAAAACTGTTTTTT	CSVEDHTRSRGEKLFF
TRBD1	TRBJ1-1	-	TRBV6-6	TGTGCCAGCAGTTACGCTCCGGGACAGGGGTCTATAGCTTTCTTT	CASSYAPGQGSIAFF
TRBD2	TRBJ2-2	-	TRBV30	TGTGCCTGGGGCGGGGGGGGAACCGGGGAGCTGTTTTTT	CAWGGGGTGELFF
TRBD1	TRBJ2-3	few	TRBV15	TGTGCCACCAGCAGAGATCTACAGGGGACCTTCACAGATACGCAGTATTTT	CATSRDLQGTFTDTQYF
TRBD1	TRBJ1-1	-	TRBV5-1	TGCGCCAGCAGCCCCGGACAGGGTCTGGCTGAAGCTTTCTTT	CASSPGQGLAEAFF
-	TRBJ1-5	-	TRBV6-6	TGTGCCAGCAGTAGAGGGGGGGGGAGCAATCAGCCCCAGCATTTT	CASSRGGGSNQPQHF
-	TRBJ2-3	-	TRBV7-9	TGTGCCAGCAGCCCTCCGGGATCGCTTTCAGATACGCAGTATTTT	CASSPPGSLSDTQYF
TRBD1	TRBJ2-2	-	TRBV4-2	TGTGCCAGCAGCCGCCGAGGGGGACAGGTTATCACCGGGGAGCTGTTTTTT	CASSRRGGQVITGELFF
-	TRBJ1-1	-	TRBV6-5	TGTGCCAGCAGTTACGGACAGTTGAGCACTGAAGCTTTCTTT	CASSYGQLSTEAFF
TRBD2	TRBJ2-3	-	TRBV6-6	TGTGCCAGCAGTTACCAAAGACTAGCGATCACAGATACGCAGTATTTT	CASSYQRLAITDTQYF
-	TRBJ2-1	-	TRBV6-1	TGTGCCAGCATGGTTTGGCGGGAGCAGTTCTTC	CASMVWREQFF
-	TRBJ2-7	-	TRBV27	TGTGCCAGCAGATCCTCCGGGGTCCCCTTTGGCTACGAGCAGTACTTC	CASRSSGVPFGYEQYF
TRBD2	TRBJ2-7	-	TRBV5-1	TGCGCCAGCAGCCCGATAACTAGCGGGGGGAACTACGAGCAGTACTTC	CASSPITSGGNYEQYF
-	TRBJ2-5	few	TRBV28	TGTGCCACCTGCGGGGATTACCAAGAGACCCAGTACTTC	CATCGDYQETQYF
-	TRBJ1-3	-	TRBV14	TGTGCCAGCAGCCAAGAAGGAGGGCCAGGAAACACCATATATTTT	CASSQEGGPGNTIYF
TRBD2	TRBJ2-7	-	TRBV27	TGTGCCAGCAGTTTTAGCGGGGGGACCTACGAGCAGTACTTC	CASSFSGGTYEQYF
TRBD1	TRBJ2-7	-	TRBV11-2	TGTGCCAGCAGCCAGGGACAGGGCTACGAGCAGTACTTC	CASSQGQGYEQYF
TRBD1	TRBJ2-7	-	TRBV10-1	TGCGCCAGCAGTGAGTCAAGGACAGGGGCACACGAGCAGTACTTC	CASSESRTGAHEQYF
-	TRBJ2-7	-	TRBV11-2	TGTGCCAGCAGCGTAACAGGGTTGAACTACGAGCAGTACTTC	CASSVTGLNYEQYF
TRBD1	TRBJ2-7	-	TRBV6-1	TGTGCCAGCAGTGAACTGCAGGGGGCCTCCTACGAGCAGTACTTC	CASSELQGASYEQYF
TRBD1	TRBJ2-2	-	TRBV11-3	TGTGCCAGCAGCTTAGTGGACAGGGTGAGCACCGGGGAGCTGTTTTTT	CASSLVDRVSTGELFF
TRBD2	TRBJ2-1	-	TRBV11-3	TGTGCCAGCAGCTCCGGACTAGCGGGAGAAGCTTACGGCTACAATGAGCAGTTCTTC	CASSSGLAGEAYGYNEQFF
-	TRBJ2-5	-	TRBV10-3	TGTGCCATCAGTGAGATAGGGGGAGAGACCCAGTACTTC	CAISEIGGETQYF
TRBD1	TRBJ2-7	few	TRBV10-2	TGCGCCAGCAGTGTCCTCGGGACAGGGTCCTACGAGCAGTACTTC	CASSVLGTGSYEQYF